These 15 T cell receptor beta chains came from one sample sequenced in a study of cytomegalovirus exposure and HLA in healthy donors. It was with 60 Vbeta and 13 Jbeta primers that the PCR ran. Data came from immunoSEQ multiplex PCR; TCRdb stores just in-frame clones and leaves some out. This sample has roughly 100,000 clones, with over 75% found just once. Sample: PBMCs. Receptor source: a man aged 40-55 years in good health and CMV-seropositive.

As concerns this clone: This CDR3 is missing its conserved last phenylalanine or tryptophan, likely due to a read error. The gene calls are TRBV18 and TRBJ1-1; maybe TRBD1 (5 bases). The length of the CDR3 is 16 residues. Trimming left V 4 bases short and J 3 bases short, with 18 bases between. CDR1 is KGHSH and CDR2 is LQKENI in the germline V gene. In DNA form, the CDR3 reads TGTGCCAGCTCACGTCAAGTGGGCAGGGTCGACACTGAAGCTTTCCTT. Protein product: CASSRQVGRVDTEAFL.

The rearrangement links TRBV30 to TRBJ2-2; D not resolved. Germline assignment: CDR1 GTSNPN and CDR2 SVGIG (reference sequence). Deletions cut 5 bases from V and 1 base from J, with 8 bases between. This CDR3 contains 13 residues. The CDR3 nucleotides read TGTGCCTGGTGGAACAGGAACACCGGGGAGCTGTTTTTT. Translated: CAWWNRNTGELFF.

The chain couples TRBV5-1 to TRBJ2-2, with D maybe TRBD1 (6 bases). Germline values: CDR1 SGHRS, CDR2 YFSETQ. This CDR3 spans 15 amino acids. Trimming took 6 bases from V and 1 from J, leaving 13 bases between them. DNA of the CDR3: TGCGCCAGCACCATACGACAGGAGAACACCGGGGAGCTGTTTTTT. This translates into CASTIRQENTGELFF.

V gene TRBV7-9 combines with J gene TRBJ2-1; TRBD1 might be the D (6 bases). Germline V gene data show CDR1 as SEHNR and CDR2 as FQNEAQ (reference sequence). The V end lost 8 bases, the J end lost 4 bases, and 6 bases lay between the germline ends. The CDR3 loop spans 11 amino acids. CDR3 in amino acids: CASGQYNEQFF. Written as DNA, the CDR3 is TGTGCCAGCGGACAGTACAATGAGCAGTTCTTC.

CDR3 sequence (DNA): TGCGCCAGCAGCTTCCACAGGGGTAACACCGGGGAGCTGTTTTTT. Translation gives CASSFHRGNTGELFF. V and J are TRBV5-1 and TRBJ2-2; 7 positions agree with TRBD1. V shed 2 bases, J shed 2 bases, and the junction held 3 bases outside the gene matches. CDR1 and CDR2 (germline): SGHRS, YFSETQ. The length of the CDR3 is 15 residues.

The chain links TRBV18 to TRBJ2-5; D remains ambiguous. V lost 3 bases to trimming and J lost 2 bases, with 13 bases between them. This CDR3 comprises 15 residues. Germline V lookup: CDR1 KGHSH, CDR2 LQKENI. In DNA, the CDR3 is TGTGCCAGCTCACCTCGGGTTACCGGGCAAGAGACCCAGTACTTC. It specifies CASSPRVTGQETQYF. Based on the CDR3 plus reference TRBV18 and TRBJ2-5, the full variable domain is NAGVMQNPRHLVRRRGQEARLRCSPMKGHSHVYWYRQLPEEGLKFMVYLQKENIIDESGMPKERFSAEFPKEGPSILRIQQVVRGDSAAYFCASSPRVTGQETQYFGPGTRLLVL.

There are a few counts of this clone. The rearrangement links TRBV14 to TRBJ2-1; 11 bases are shared with TRBD2. From germline, CDR1 is SGHDN and CDR2 FVKESK. The CDR3 totals 15 residues. Trimming cost V 3 bases and J 10 bases; bases outside gene matches: 8. CDR3 in DNA: TGTGCCAGCAGCCACACTAGCGGGAGCGTTTTGGAGCAGTTCTTC. Translating gives CASSHTSGSVLEQFF.

The chain recombines TRBV6-1 with TRBJ2-3; D gene unclear. Germline CDR1 is MNHNS and CDR2 is SASEGT. V dropped 7 bases and J dropped 11 bases, with 19 bases sitting between them. This CDR3 has 13 residues. The CDR3 sequence: CASTPRPLTEQYF. The CDR3 DNA follows: TGTGCCAGCACCCCTAGGCCCTTGACGGAGCAGTATTTT.

The table lists this clone with a count of one. The V gene is TRBV18, the J gene TRBJ1-5; D unclear. Germline V gives CDR1 KGHSH, CDR2 LQKENI. V lost 6 bases and J 4 bases, leaving 7 bases between the germline ends. The CDR3 runs 12 residues. The CDR3 protein is CASSGRNQPQHF. The CDR3 DNA follows: TGTGCCAGCTCGGGCCGTAATCAGCCCCAGCATTTT.

The chain couples TRBV5-4 to TRBJ1-2, with TRBD1 matching 7 bases. Germline trimming cut 0 bases from V and 1 base from J; bases unmatched to any gene: 6. There are 16 residues in the CDR3. CDR1 SGHNT and CDR2 YYREEE come from the germline V gene (reference sequence). CDR3: CASSLAGTVRNYGYTF. The CDR3 region has the DNA TGTGCCAGCAGCTTGGCCGGGACAGTTCGTAACTATGGCTACACCTTC.

This chain uses TRBV9 with TRBJ1-2; TRBD1 aligns across 8 bases. V shed 0 bases and J 8 bases; nucleotides not matched to a gene: 6. CDR1 is SGDLS and CDR2 is YYNGEE in the germline V gene. CDR3 length equals 14 residues. CDR3 nucleotide sequence: TGTGCCAGCAGCGTAGCTGGGACAGGCGGGGGCTACACCTTC. Protein: CASSVAGTGGGYTF.

The V and J genes are TRBV6-6 and TRBJ1-4; a weak D match, TRBD1 (6 bases). CDR3 length: 15 residues. Germline values: CDR1 MNHNY, CDR2 SVGAGI (reference sequence). Trimming took off 4 bases at V and 8 bases at J, with 17 bases between the two ends. This chain's CDR3 is CASSFIQGGHEKLFF. CDR3 nucleotides: TGTGCCAGCAGTTTCATACAGGGCGGGCACGAAAAACTGTTTTTT.

Concerning this clone itself: One end of the junction varies from germline; a read error may be responsible. The CDR3 is CASKGSAGANGLTF. CDR3 in DNA: TGTGCCAGTAAAGGGTCAGCTGGGGCCAACGGCCTGACTTTC. The chain carries TRBV19 and TRBJ2-6, with D perhaps matching TRBD1 (5 bases). The length of the CDR3 is 14 residues. In germline, CDR1 is LNHDA, CDR2 SQIVND (reference sequence).

Notes on this clone: This sample also contains other DNA sequences that code for the same CDR3. This chain links TRBV6-1 with TRBJ2-7, with no clear D. Per germline, CDR1 MNHNS and CDR2 SASEGT. The CDR3 spans 12 residues. V dropped 1 base and J dropped 3 bases, with 4 bases sitting between them. The CDR3 protein is CASSEVLYEQYF. Here the CDR3 DNA reads TGTGCCAGCAGTGAAGTTCTCTACGAGCAGTACTTC.

The gene calls are TRBV4-1 and TRBJ1-1; D not resolved. Germline V gene data show CDR1 as MGHRA and CDR2 as YSYEKL. V was shortened by 1 base and J by 1 base, with 4 bases between the two germline ends. The CDR3 covers 13 residues. The CDR3 region has the DNA TGCGCCAGCAGCCAAGCGTGGAACACTGAAGCTTTCTTT. Protein sequence: CASSQAWNTEAFF.